This entry features one TCR beta chain sequence. What this receptor recognizes is not known. The junction differs from germline at one of its ends, possibly a read error. Instrument on record: Illumina HiSeq 1500. Starting from the raw public reads, TCRdb applied fastp trimming at Q25, assembled clones with MiXCR and retained in-frame beta chains. CDR3 protein sequences are deduplicated, and each keeps its most common genes and DNA. Recorded for this sample are under 150,000 distinct CDR3 sequences; 7.5% to 9% of them occurred a single time. In total, the top ten clones hold over 9.5% of the sample. This record belongs to a study of T cell repertoires in cytomegalovirus infection (dated by TCRdb to about 2019). Background for the entire study: Because public TCR beta signatures pointed to carriage of CMV infection together with the matching HLA type, the HLA type of each donor mattered for the analysis. Here is what the overall study found, with its caveats: Cumulative frequency of public TCR beta family members discriminated carriers of CMV infection plus the relevant HLA type in this cohort and an independent approximately 360-donor cohort. The ex vivo response was dominated by HLA-C-restricted CMV-specific TCR beta clonotypes, which also provided the single most frequent clonotype in two of eight donors.

Inclusive of the bounding cysteine and phenylalanine, the CDR3 is 14 residues long. CDR3 DNA is the only sequence kept; it has 42 bases, read in frame from the first base. The germline V gene encodes CDR1 SGHTA and CDR2 FQGNSA. The rearrangement combines TRBV7-2 with TRBJ1-1; matching of 6 bases hints at TRBD1 as the D gene. This TCR was sampled from a human donor in good health (CMV status not recorded). Some clones in this sample may be carry-over from other donors' samples. The sample consisted of PBMCs. The CDR3 region has the sequence CASSLVGGEAEASF. The DNA sequence is given as TGTGCCAGCAGCTTAGTAGGGGGGGAGGCTGAAGCTTCCTTT.